These 10 T cell receptor beta chains were all obtained from the same sample, sequenced in a study of response to subunit inactivated influenza vaccine. TCRdb passed the RT-PCR reads through MiXCR, listing each CDR3 protein once. The data show over 400,000 distinct CDR3 sequences, 9.5% to 13% seen once. Sample: PBMCs from blood, taken 45 days after vaccination. These receptors all come from a man aged 45-60 years who received an inactivated influenza vaccine.

The table lists this clonotype with a few counts. This chain connects TRBV14 to TRBJ2-7; 12 nucleotides match TRBD2. Trimming removed 6 bases from V and 6 bases from J; junction bases left unmatched: 18. Per germline, CDR1 SGHDN and CDR2 FVKESK. The CDR3 sequence is 18 residues long. CDR3 loop: CASRAGTHTGTSGFEQYF. As DNA, the CDR3 is TGTGCCAGCAGAGCCGGGACACACACCGGGACTAGCGGGTTCGAGCAGTACTTC. The variable domain in full, with the rest retrieved from reference TRBV14 and TRBJ2-7, is EAGVTQFPSHSVIEKGQTVTLRCDPISGHDNLYWYRRVMGKEIKFLLHFVKESKQDESGMPNNRFLAERTGGTYSTLKVQPAELEDSGVYFCASRAGTHTGTSGFEQYFGPGTRLTVT.

Remarks on this clonotype: A much larger clonotype is one base distant, so this may be a read error. The V call is TRBV5-1, the J call TRBJ2-1; perhaps TRBD2 as D (6 bases). Germline V gives CDR1 SGHRS, CDR2 YFSETQ. This CDR3 contains 15 residues. The CDR3, as DNA: TGCGTCAGCAGCTTGGGGGGTAAATCCTACAATGAGCAGTTCTTC. This encodes CVSSLGGKSYNEQFF.

The chain recombines TRBV28 with TRBJ2-1; 8 bases are a match to TRBD2. CDR3 size: 20 residues. The J segment lost 7 bases and the V segment lost 7 bases, leaving 27 bases of the junction unmatched. Per germline, CDR1 MDHEN and CDR2 SYDVKM. Written as DNA, the CDR3 is TGTGCCAGCAAACGCCCGGGGAGCTATACCTCAAGACGGGGGGGAAATGAGCAGTTCTTC. Amino acid sequence: CASKRPGSYTSRRGGNEQFF.

This rearrangement joins TRBV25-1 to TRBJ2-3; possible D gene TRBD2, 6 bases. Trimming shortened V by 3 bases and J by 5 bases, and 15 bases separated the two germline ends. Looked up from germline, CDR1 is MGHDK and CDR2 is SYGVNS. CDR3 length: 15 residues. The CDR3 loop reads CASSDGTLQGDTQYF. The CDR3 DNA sequence: TGTGCCAGCAGTGACGGGACTTTGCAGGGAGATACGCAGTATTTT.

Many counts were recorded for this clonotype. The chain is built from TRBV12-3 or TRBV12-4 and TRBJ2-6; maybe TRBD1 (5 bases). The CDR3 length is 15 residues. V was trimmed by 2 bases and J by 2 bases, leaving 7 bases between them. CDR3 sequence reads: CASSLSGTGANVLTF. CDR3 in DNA: TGTGCCAGCAGTTTATCAGGGACTGGGGCCAACGTCCTGACTTTC.

This clonotype is a singleton in its sample. V is TRBV6-1 and J is TRBJ1-2; D possibly corresponds to TRBD1 (5 bases). Germline CDR1 reads MNHNS; CDR2 reads SASEGT. The CDR3 contains 14 residues. The germline V and J ends were trimmed by 7 bases and 0 bases, with 12 bases remaining between them. The CDR3 here is CASNQGGPNYGYTF. In nucleotides, the CDR3 is TGTGCCAGCAATCAGGGAGGTCCTAACTATGGCTACACCTTC.

A few counts support this clonotype. The chain joins TRBV20-1 to TRBJ2-5; D gene ambiguous. Germline V lookup: CDR1 DFQATT, CDR2 SNEGSKA (reference sequence). CDR3 length: 12 amino acids. Deletions cut 1 base from V and 5 bases from J, with 8 bases between. CDR3 nucleotide sequence: TGCAGTGCTAGAGTCCAGTTGGAGACCCAGTACTTC. Translating gives CSARVQLETQYF.

There are many counts of this clonotype. V gene TRBV20-1 combines with J gene TRBJ2-3, with 15 bases lining up with TRBD2. This CDR3 is built from 19 residues. Germline CDR1 reads DFQATT; CDR2 reads SNEGSKA (reference sequence). Trimming removed 2 bases from V and 2 bases from J; junction bases left unmatched: 11. In DNA, the CDR3 is TGCAGTGCTAGATCGGGACTAGCGGGGGGTAGCGCCCACACAGATACGCAGTATTTT. This sequence encodes CSARSGLAGGSAHTDTQYF.

A few counts support this clonotype. The V and J genes are TRBV4-2 and TRBJ2-1; TRBD2 is a possible D gene (6 bases). The germline V and J ends were trimmed by 0 bases and 1 base, with 10 bases remaining between them. CDR3 size: 16 residues. Looked up from germline, CDR1 is LGHNA and CDR2 is YNFKEQ. CDR3 sequence (DNA): TGTGCCAGCAGCCAAGAGGGGGGTATATCCTACAATGAGCAGTTCTTC. Protein sequence: CASSQEGGISYNEQFF.

The CDR3 reads CASSLEVNAQYF. CDR3 nucleotide sequence: TGTGCCAGCAGCTTAGAGGTTAACGCGCAGTATTTT. The V call is TRBV7-2, the J call TRBJ2-3; D gene unclear. V was clipped by 1 base and J by 10 bases, with 9 bases between them. The CDR3 spans 12 residues. CDR1 is SGHTA, CDR2 FQGNSA, per germline.